This T cell receptor (beta chain) came from a study of blood T cells in healthy people across ages. Overall study context: Through template switching, about one barcoded beta molecule was captured per two T cells, as measured in model experiments.

A second PCR of roughly 6 to 12 cycles used a sample-barcoded 5' primer and a J-beta primer mix. Each sample yielded at least 2.5 million CDR3-containing paired-end reads. TCRdb redid the calling of the 5' RACE reads with MiXCR, one entry per CDR3 protein. The table includes some 1,500,000 distinct CDR3 sequences, around 40% detected once. In this sample, this clonotype turned up once. J was trimmed by 3 bases and V by 4 bases; bases with no gene match: 12. CDR3 length: 19 amino acids. CDR1 and CDR2 from the germline V gene are MNHNS and SASEGT. The sequencing sample was made of blood. This clonotype originated in a young woman in good health. The J gene is TRBJ2-2, the V gene TRBV6-1; 12 bases line up with TRBD2. CDR3 sequence: CASSAGTSGLPAHTGELFF. The CDR3 DNA sequence: TGTGCCAGCAGTGCCGGGACTAGCGGGTTACCGGCCCACACCGGGGAGCTGTTTTTT.